Each of the 26 T cell receptor beta chains below was sequenced from the same sample in a study of post-analysis software for immune sequencing data. Study-level findings and limits: Patients showed TRBV5-6, TRBV5-1 and TRBV20-1 among 4 or 5 TRBV segments more frequent than in controls.

Tagging with unique molecular identifiers was a feature of the TCR beta cDNA libraries. TCRdb reprocessed the PCR reads via MiXCR and lists one record per CDR3 protein. The table shows some 690,000 distinct CDR3 sequences, with around 27% occurring only once. Their antigen targets remain unknown. The sample consisted of blood. The receptors were gathered from a girl between 10 and 17 years old with multiple sclerosis.

This clonotype was seen a few times. This rearrangement joins TRBV2 to TRBJ2-4; perhaps TRBD2 as D (5 bases). V lost 5 bases, J lost 0 bases, and 17 bases lay in between. In germline, CDR1 is SNHLY, CDR2 FYNNEI. The CDR3 contains 17 residues. The DNA for the CDR3 is TGTGCCAGCAGTTCACTCACGGGGAGATTAGCCAAAAACATTCAGTACTTC. It translates to CASSSLTGRLAKNIQYF.

The CDR3 sequence: CSVGDRVGVGYTF. The CDR3 region has the DNA TGCAGCGTTGGGGACAGGGTTGGGGTGGGCTACACCTTC. The rearrangement uses TRBV29-1 and TRBJ1-2, with TRBD1 matching over 9 bases. Losses at the gene ends were 4 bases for V and 8 bases for J; bases not matched to a gene: 8. There are 13 residues in the CDR3. Germline-derived CDR1 and CDR2 are SQVTM and ANQGSEA. Together with reference TRBV29-1 and TRBJ1-2, the CDR3 gives the full variable domain: SAVISQKPSRDICQRGTSLTIQCQVDSQVTMMFWYRQQPGQSLTLIATANQGSEATYESGFVIDKFPISRPNLTFSTLTVSNMSPEDSSIYLCSVGDRVGVGYTFGSGTRLTVV.

This chain links TRBV5-1 with TRBJ2-1; D may match TRBD1 or TRBD2 (6 bases each). The CDR3 runs 13 residues. The V gene's germline CDR1 is SGHRS and CDR2 YFSETQ. Trimming removed 6 bases from V and 6 bases from J, with 13 bases in between. CDR3 coding DNA: TGCGCCAGCATCCCACAGGGAGGCAATGAGCAGTTCTTC. This sequence encodes CASIPQGGNEQFF.

The chain links TRBV7-2 to TRBJ2-5; TRBD1 might be the D (6 bases). The assigned J gene may be wrong: the sequence end matches TRBJ2-7 better. The CDR3 loop spans 14 amino acids. The V gene's germline CDR1 is SGHTA and CDR2 FQGNSA. This chain's CDR3 is CASSLGTRVREQYF. CDR3 nucleotide sequence: TGTGCCAGCAGCTTGGGGACAAGGGTTCGCGAGCAGTACTTC.

This clonotype occurred a few times. J is TRBJ2-5 and V is TRBV5-5, with D unclear. Trimming pared 0 bases from V and 1 base from J, leaving 7 bases between. This CDR3 is built from 14 residues. Germline V CDR1 and CDR2: SGHKS, YYEKEE (reference sequence). CDR3 residues: CASSLDPTQETQYF. Written as DNA, the CDR3 is TGTGCCAGCAGCTTGGACCCTACCCAAGAGACCCAGTACTTC. The variable domain in full, with the rest retrieved from reference TRBV5-5 and TRBJ2-5, is DAGVTQSPTHLIKTRGQQVTLRCSPISGHKSVSWYQQVLGQGPQFIFQYYEKEERGRGNFPDRFSARQFPNYSSELNVNALLLGDSALYLCASSLDPTQETQYFGPGTRLLVL.

In its sample, this clonotype was seen a few times. This rearrangement joins TRBV7-2 to TRBJ1-5; D is ambiguous. The CDR3 spans 15 residues. V lost 2 bases and J 3 bases, leaving 11 bases between the germline ends. Germline lookup yields CDR1 SGHTA and CDR2 FQGNSA. The CDR3 here is CASSLSPRANQPQHF. Written as DNA, the CDR3 is TGTGCCAGCAGCTTATCCCCAAGGGCCAATCAGCCCCAGCATTTT.

This clonotype has only a few counts. The chain couples TRBV29-1 to TRBJ2-5; D remains ambiguous. The CDR3 is made up of 12 amino acids. The V end lost 6 bases, the J end lost 0 bases, and 8 bases lay between the germline ends. The germline V gene encodes CDR1 SQVTM and CDR2 ANQGSEA. The CDR3 DNA follows: TGCAGCGTCGTAGGGTACCAAGAGACCCAGTACTTC. Translating it yields CSVVGYQETQYF.

The chain joins TRBV20-1 to TRBJ2-3; 8 bases are a match to TRBD2. CDR3 length equals 14 residues. With 3 bases clipped from V and 8 bases from J, the junction kept 10 bases outside the gene matches. Germline lookup yields CDR1 DFQATT and CDR2 SNEGSKA (reference sequence). CDR3 in amino acids: CSARAGGRHGTQYF. Here the CDR3 DNA reads TGCAGTGCTAGGGCGGGGGGCCGGCACGGTACGCAGTATTTT.

This chain joins TRBV5-4 and TRBJ2-5, with 10 bases fitting TRBD2. From germline, CDR1 is SGHNT and CDR2 YYREEE (reference sequence). This CDR3 has 16 amino acids. Trimming at V came to 1 base and at J to 3 bases, leaving 6 bases not matched to a gene. CDR3 coding DNA: TGTGCCAGCAGCTTGAGTCTAGCGGGAGTTAAAGAGACCCAGTACTTC. This sequence encodes CASSLSLAGVKETQYF. The whole variable domain, filled in from reference TRBV5-4 and TRBJ2-5, reads ETGVTQSPTHLIKTRGQQVTLRCSSQSGHNTVSWYQQALGQGPQFIFQYYREEENGRGNFPPRFSGLQFPNYSSELNVNALELDDSALYLCASSLSLAGVKETQYFGPGTRLLVL.

The table lists this clonotype with a few counts. The rearrangement uses TRBV7-2 and TRBJ2-7, with D perhaps matching TRBD1 or TRBD2 (7 bases each). Germline CDR1 is SGHTA and CDR2 is FQGNSA. CDR3 length equals 14 residues. V was clipped by 3 bases and J by 5 bases, with 14 bases between them. The CDR3 loop is CASSFAGGGNEQYF. The CDR3 DNA sequence: TGTGCCAGCAGCTTCGCAGGGGGAGGGAACGAGCAGTACTTC.

The chain has TRBV7-2 and TRBJ1-2; 8 nucleotides agree with TRBD1. Germline V gene lookup returns CDR1 SGHTA and CDR2 FQGNSA. The CDR3 consists of 13 residues. V shed 4 bases, J shed 6 bases, and the junction held 4 bases outside the gene matches. The CDR3 loop is CASSSNRGNGYTF. For the CDR3, the DNA is TGTGCCAGCAGCTCAAACAGGGGGAATGGCTACACCTTC.

The table lists this clonotype with a few counts. J is TRBJ1-4 and V is TRBV10-3, with unresolved D. Germline lookup yields CDR1 ENHRY and CDR2 SYGVKD. This CDR3 has 14 amino acids. Trimming shortened V by 3 bases and J by 7 bases, and 12 bases separated the two germline ends. CDR3 protein: CAISDGKLGEKLFF. The CDR3 DNA is TGTGCCATCAGTGACGGTAAGCTGGGTGAAAAACTGTTTTTT.

This clonotype was seen only a few times. The chain combines TRBV7-2 with TRBJ2-7, with TRBD2 as a possible D gene (5 bases). Per the germline V gene, CDR1 is SGHTA and CDR2 is FQGNSA. The CDR3 is made up of 16 amino acids. V was clipped by 5 bases and J by 0 bases, with 17 bases between them. In DNA, the CDR3 is TGTGCCAGCAGCCCCCCTTCCGGGAATAGCTCCTACGAGCAGTACTTC. The encoded protein is CASSPPSGNSSYEQYF.

This clonotype was detected a few times. V and J are TRBV12-3 or TRBV12-4 and TRBJ1-4; 8 bases fit TRBD1. The V segment lost 3 bases and the J segment 5 bases; nucleotides outside the gene matches: 14. This CDR3 is built from 18 residues. CDR3 sequence (DNA): TGTGCCAGCAGTTTGGGTGTCCCGGGACAGGCGACGAATGAAAAACTGTTTTTT. As protein: CASSLGVPGQATNEKLFF.

In its sample, this clonotype was seen a few times. The chain joins TRBV20-1 to TRBJ2-1, with unresolved D. The CDR3 extends over 15 amino acids. The germline gives CDR1 DFQATT, CDR2 SNEGSKA (reference sequence). With 2 bases removed from V and 3 bases from J, the gap between germline ends came to 14 bases. The CDR3 protein is CSARNPLDFYNEQFF. In DNA form, the CDR3 reads TGCAGTGCTAGAAATCCTCTGGATTTCTACAATGAGCAGTTCTTC.

This clonotype was detected only a few times. CDR3 nucleotide sequence: TGTGCCAGCAGTTGGGATGGGCGCAATGAGCAGTTCTTC. Translation gives CASSWDGRNEQFF. V is TRBV27 and J is TRBJ2-1; D remains ambiguous. Trimming removed 4 bases from V and 6 bases from J, with 10 bases in between. This CDR3 spans 13 amino acids. Germline-derived CDR1 and CDR2 are MNHEY and SMNVEV (reference sequence).

This sequence joins TRBV20-1 and TRBJ1-2; D is possibly TRBD1 (6 bases). Trimming removed 6 bases at V and 2 bases at J, with 19 bases between. This CDR3 is 15 amino acids long. In germline, CDR1 is DFQATT, CDR2 SNEGSKA (reference sequence). The CDR3 region has the DNA TGCAGTGCCAGGGGCGTGGCCAGGGCAAACTATGGCTACACCTTC. Protein: CSARGVARANYGYTF.

The J gene is TRBJ1-4, the V gene TRBV6-5; no clear D. CDR3 length: 15 amino acids. Trimming left V 10 bases short and J 0 bases short, with 15 bases between. Germline values: CDR1 MNHEY, CDR2 SVGAGI. CDR3 sequence: CATRRTPATNEKLFF. In nucleotides, the CDR3 is TGTGCCACGCGCAGGACCCCAGCAACTAATGAAAAACTGTTTTTT.

This clonotype was counted only a few times. The rearrangement joins TRBV5-8 to TRBJ2-1; either TRBD1 or TRBD2 may supply D (6 bases each). This CDR3 is built from 14 residues. V was cut by 6 bases and J by 6 bases, with 16 bases left in between. CDR1 and CDR2 from the germline V gene are SGHTS and YDEGEE. The CDR3 spells CASTGGGWGNEQFF. CDR3 sequence (DNA): TGTGCCAGCACCGGGGGCGGGTGGGGCAATGAGCAGTTCTTC. The full variable domain, completed using reference TRBV5-8 and TRBJ2-1, is EAGVTQSPTHLIKTRGQQATLRCSPISGHTSVYWYQQALGLGLQFLLWYDEGEERNRGNFPPRFSGRQFPNYSSELNVNALELEDSALYLCASTGGGWGNEQFFGPGTRLTVL.

The chain links TRBV10-3 to TRBJ2-3, with 7 bases matching TRBD2. The ends lost 5 bases at V and 0 bases at J; junction bases unmatched: 8. The germline CDR1 and CDR2 sequences are ENHRY and SYGVKD. This CDR3 has 16 amino acids. DNA of the CDR3: TGTGCCATCAGTAAGATTGGGGGGGGGAGCACAGATACGCAGTATTTT. Protein product: CAISKIGGGSTDTQYF.

The table lists this clonotype with a few counts. The J gene is TRBJ2-1, the V gene TRBV6-6; TRBD2 matches at 12 bases. The CDR3 spans 15 residues. The germline V gene has CDR1 MNHNY and CDR2 SVGAGI (reference sequence). V lost 0 bases and J lost 8; bases outside the gene matches: 2. The CDR3, as DNA: TGTGCCAGCAGTTACTCCCTAGCGGGAGGGGATGAGCAGTTCTTC. It encodes CASSYSLAGGDEQFF.

A few counts support this clonotype. This sequence joins TRBV27 and TRBJ1-6; 10 nucleotides agree with TRBD1. This CDR3 is 14 amino acids long. The junction had 0 bases not matched to a gene; V was cut back by 6 bases and J by 4 bases. Germline CDR1 is MNHEY and CDR2 is SMNVEV (reference sequence). The CDR3 DNA is TGTGCCAGCAGGGGACAGGGGTATAATTCACCCCTCCACTTT. Translating gives CASRGQGYNSPLHF.

This clonotype has only a few counts. This chain links TRBV4-1 with TRBJ2-2; 11 nucleotides match TRBD1. The CDR3 has 16 residues. J lost 1 base, V lost 4 bases, and 2 bases had no gene match. Germline V gene lookup returns CDR1 MGHRA and CDR2 YSYEKL. The CDR3 here is CASSLGTGGNTGELFF. CDR3 coding DNA: TGCGCCAGCAGCCTTGGGACAGGGGGGAACACCGGGGAGCTGTTTTTT.

A few counts support this clonotype. This rearrangement joins TRBV5-6 to TRBJ2-5; 11 bases line up with TRBD1. V gave up 4 bases and J gave up 3 bases; unmatched junction bases: 8. The CDR3 runs to 16 residues. Germline assignment: CDR1 SGHDT and CDR2 YYEEEE. Written as DNA, the CDR3 is TGTGCCAGCAGCCACACGGGACAGGGGGGGGAAGAGACCCAGTACTTC. Residues: CASSHTGQGGEETQYF.

Only a few counts were recorded for this clonotype. The chain recombines TRBV7-2 with TRBJ1-1, with TRBD1 matching over 8 bases. V trimming: 5 bases; J trimming: 5 bases; junction bases outside the gene matches: 4. The CDR3 sequence is 13 residues long. Germline lookup yields CDR1 SGHTA and CDR2 FQGNSA. CDR3 in amino acids: CASSLRGQTEAFF. CDR3 DNA sequence: TGTGCCAGCAGCCTCAGGGGGCAGACTGAAGCTTTCTTT.

The chain combines TRBV5-1 with TRBJ2-2; no clear D gene. The CDR3 length is 16 residues. Germline V gene data show CDR1 as SGHRS and CDR2 as YFSETQ. Trimming stripped 5 bases from V and 6 bases from J, with 20 bases between. The CDR3 loop reads CASSQTGPRLSGELFF. For the CDR3, the DNA is TGCGCCAGCAGTCAGACCGGGCCAAGGCTTTCCGGGGAGCTGTTTTTT.